Listed here is a single TCR beta chain. The CDR3 spans 18 residues. V lost 0 bases and J lost 5; bases outside the gene matches: 11. Germline CDR1 and CDR2: MGHRA and YSYEKL. This record comes from a study of shared clonotypes between healthy human individuals. The study ran the assay at deep level. Assay: immunoSEQ multiplex PCR; the TCRdb copy retains only in-frame clones and omits some. Of some 700,000 clones in the sample, about 92% were seen once. V and J are TRBV4-1 and TRBJ2-1, with TRBD2 matching 9 bases. Sequenced material: memory CD8+ T cells from PBMCs. Subset defined: CD45RO+ cells pooled with CCR7-negative TemRA cells. The receptor was isolated from a man younger than 30 in good health. Some clones in this sample may be carry-over from other donors' samples. The CDR3 DNA follows: TGCGCCAGCAGCCAAGAAAGTTCGACTAGCGGCTATCACAATGAGCAGTTCTTC. Translation: CASSQESSTSGYHNEQFF.